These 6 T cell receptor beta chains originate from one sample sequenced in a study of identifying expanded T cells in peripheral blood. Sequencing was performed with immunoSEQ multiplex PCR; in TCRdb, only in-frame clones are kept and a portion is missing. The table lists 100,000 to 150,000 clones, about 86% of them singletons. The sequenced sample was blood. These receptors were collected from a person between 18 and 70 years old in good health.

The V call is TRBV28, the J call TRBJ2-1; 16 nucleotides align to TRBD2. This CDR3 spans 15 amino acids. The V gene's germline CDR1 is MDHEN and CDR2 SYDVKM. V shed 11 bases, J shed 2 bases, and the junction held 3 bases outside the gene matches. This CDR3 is CAVGTSGRAYNEQFF. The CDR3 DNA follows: TGTGCCGTAGGGACTAGCGGGAGGGCCTACAATGAGCAGTTCTTC.

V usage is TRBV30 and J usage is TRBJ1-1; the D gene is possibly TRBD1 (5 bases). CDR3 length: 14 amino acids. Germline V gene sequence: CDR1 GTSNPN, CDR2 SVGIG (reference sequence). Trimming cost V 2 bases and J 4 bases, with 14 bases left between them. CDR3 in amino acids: CAWSRPPGSTEAFF. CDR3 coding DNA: TGTGCCTGGAGTCGGCCTCCAGGGAGCACTGAAGCTTTCTTT.

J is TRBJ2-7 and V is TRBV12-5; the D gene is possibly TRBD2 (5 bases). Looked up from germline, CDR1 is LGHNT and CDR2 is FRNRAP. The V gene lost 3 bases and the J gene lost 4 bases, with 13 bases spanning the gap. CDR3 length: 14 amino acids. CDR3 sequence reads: CASGFFGILYEQYF. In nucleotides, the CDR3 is TGTGCTAGTGGTTTTTTCGGGATACTATACGAGCAGTACTTC.

CDR3 in amino acids: CASRMGQGAEKLFF. CDR3 nucleotide sequence: TGTGCCAGCAGGATGGGACAGGGAGCGGAAAAACTGTTTTTT. The genes are TRBV6-5 and TRBJ1-4; 9 bases agree with TRBD1. With V trimmed by 6 bases and J by 8 bases, 7 bases remained unmatched. CDR1 is MNHEY, CDR2 SVGAGI, per germline. This CDR3 has 14 amino acids.

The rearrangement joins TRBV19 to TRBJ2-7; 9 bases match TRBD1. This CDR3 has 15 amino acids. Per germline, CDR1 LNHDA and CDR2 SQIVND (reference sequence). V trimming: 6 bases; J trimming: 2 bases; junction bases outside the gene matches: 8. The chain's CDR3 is CASSQPGQGPYEQYF. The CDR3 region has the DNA TGTGCCAGTAGCCAACCGGGACAGGGCCCCTACGAGCAGTACTTC.

The CDR3 loop reads CASSPEGRGETQYF. As DNA, the CDR3 is TGTGCCAGCAGCCCAGAGGGACGTGGAGAGACCCAGTACTTC. The V gene is TRBV6-5, the J gene TRBJ2-5, with D perhaps matching TRBD1 or TRBD2 (5 bases each). Germline values: CDR1 MNHEY, CDR2 SVGAGI. This CDR3 comprises 14 residues. Trimming left V 6 bases short and J 4 bases short, with 15 bases between.